This T cell receptor beta chain appears in the sequencing data of a study of shared clonotypes between healthy human individuals. The wider study: For every donor, three CD4 naive, three CD4 memory, two CD8 naive and one CD8 memory plates were used.

Germline CDR1 is MGHRA and CDR2 is YSYEKL. The CDR3 runs 16 residues. The ends were cut back, 0 bases at V and 0 bases at J, with 10 bases in the middle. The deep-level immunoSEQ assay was used. Profiling relied on immunoSEQ multiplex PCR, and the TCRdb table lists in-frame clones only, not all of them. This table has roughly 1 million clones, about 74% appearing once. As concerns this clone: The antigen is unknown.

General study findings and limits: Represented diversity (both genetic and exposure-history) was limited by the small number of donors. Sharing of clonotypes among donors was expected to vary with sequencing depth.

The chain uses TRBV4-1 and TRBJ2-3; D gene ambiguous. Sequenced material: memory CD4+ T cells sorted from blood. Regarding subset: CD45RA-negative fraction. The clonotype originates from a man younger than 35 in good health. The DNA of the CDR3 is TGCGCCAGCAGCCAAGAGACTTTTCGAAGCACAGATACGCAGTATTTT. This encodes CASSQETFRSTDTQYF.